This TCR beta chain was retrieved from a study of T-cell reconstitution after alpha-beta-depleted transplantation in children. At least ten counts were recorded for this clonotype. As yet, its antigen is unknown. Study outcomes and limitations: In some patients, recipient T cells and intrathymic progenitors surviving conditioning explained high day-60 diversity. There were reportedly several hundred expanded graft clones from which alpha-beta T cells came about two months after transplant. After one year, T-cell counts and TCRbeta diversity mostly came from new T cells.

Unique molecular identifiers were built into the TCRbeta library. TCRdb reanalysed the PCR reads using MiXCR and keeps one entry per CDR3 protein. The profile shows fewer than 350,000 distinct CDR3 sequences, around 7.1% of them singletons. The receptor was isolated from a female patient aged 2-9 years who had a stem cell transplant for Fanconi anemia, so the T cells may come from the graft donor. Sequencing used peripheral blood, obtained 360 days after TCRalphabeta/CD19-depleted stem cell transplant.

This CDR3 is CASSLGGIGTDTQYF. The CDR3, as DNA: TGTGCCAGCAGCTTAGGGGGAATCGGCACAGATACGCAGTATTTT. The gene calls are TRBV11-3 and TRBJ2-3; the D is unclear. The CDR3 has 15 residues. The V and J ends lost 1 base and 1 base respectively, with 9 bases between them. The germline V gene has CDR1 SGHNT and CDR2 YENEEA.